The 11 T cell receptor beta chains given below trace back to one sample, sequenced in a study of beta chain features in type 1 diabetes. Notes on the study in general: Type 1 diabetes patients showed a moderate but significant shortening of TCRB CDR3s in all four CD4+ subsets.

Expressed TCRB transcripts were sequenced because the entire RNA isolate underwent reverse transcription. Repertoires were generated with immunoSEQ multiplex PCR, while TCRdb's copy carries only in-frame clones and drops some. The profile shows 65,000 to 85,000 clones, around 49% of them singletons. Their specific antigens are unknown. The sample comprised central memory CD4+ T cells from blood. The receptors derive from a man aged 25 to 40 with type 1 diabetes.

This clone occurred a few times. This rearrangement joins TRBV19 to TRBJ1-1; the D is unclear. Germline lookup yields CDR1 LNHDA and CDR2 SQIVND (reference sequence). Trimming shortened V by 2 bases and J by 8 bases, and 15 bases separated the two germline ends. The CDR3 has 14 amino acids. In nucleotides, the CDR3 is TGTGCCAGTAGTATATCGTCTTTGGGAGGGGAAGCTTTCTTT. Protein product: CASSISSLGGEAFF. The full variable domain, in which reference TRBV19 and TRBJ1-1 provide the parts outside the CDR3, is DGGITQSPKYLFRKEGQNVTLSCEQNLNHDAMYWYRQDPGQGLRLIYYSQIVNDFQKGDIAEGYSVSREKKESFPLTVTSAQKNPTAFYLCASSISSLGGEAFFGQGTRLTVV.

The V gene is TRBV6-5, the J gene TRBJ2-5; 7 positions match TRBD2. V trimming: 8 bases; J trimming: 5 bases; junction bases outside the gene matches: 8. CDR1 MNHEY and CDR2 SVGAGI come from the germline V gene. This CDR3 has 13 residues. The CDR3, as DNA: TGTGCCAGCCGCCGGGGGGAGAAGGAGACCCAGTACTTC. Translating gives CASRRGEKETQYF.

This clone turned up a few times. The rearrangement joins TRBV7-9 to TRBJ2-7, with 10 nucleotides matching TRBD2. From germline, CDR1 is SEHNR and CDR2 FQNEAQ (reference sequence). V gave up 4 bases and J gave up 1 base; unmatched junction bases: 4. The CDR3 is made up of 15 amino acids. Here the CDR3 reads CASSSWTSGSYEQYF. The DNA of the CDR3 is TGTGCCAGCAGCTCCTGGACTAGCGGATCCTACGAGCAGTACTTC.

This rearrangement joins TRBV6-6 to TRBJ2-5, with 9 bases matching TRBD1. Per the germline V gene, CDR1 is MNHNY and CDR2 is SVGAGI (reference sequence). The CDR3 is made up of 14 amino acids. V was pared by 7 bases and J by 4 bases, with 7 bases of the junction left unmatched. The CDR3 sequence is CASTSGTGRETQYF. As DNA, the CDR3 is TGTGCCAGCACTTCCGGGACAGGGAGAGAGACCCAGTACTTC.

The chain uses TRBV5-1 and TRBJ2-7, with 8 bases matching TRBD2. This CDR3 spans 16 amino acids. Looked up from germline, CDR1 is SGHRS and CDR2 is YFSETQ. Trimming removed 0 bases from V and 7 bases from J; junction bases left unmatched: 12. CDR3 DNA sequence: TGCGCCAGCAGCTTGGCCGGGAGCGGGGGCCTCTATGAGCAGTACTTC. This gives the protein CASSLAGSGGLYEQYF. Looking up the rest from reference TRBV5-1 and TRBJ2-7 gives the full variable domain: KAGVTQTPRYLIKTRGQQVTLSCSPISGHRSVSWYQQTPGQGLQFLFEYFSETQRNKGNFPGRFSGRQFSNSRSEMNVSTLELGDSALYLCASSLAGSGGLYEQYFGPGTRLTVT.

The rearrangement uses TRBV6-6 and TRBJ2-3; TRBD2 is a possible D gene (6 bases). Germline assignment: CDR1 MNHNY and CDR2 SVGAGI (reference sequence). Trimming cost V 7 bases and J 0 bases, with 11 bases left between them. There are 14 residues in the CDR3. CDR3: CASNRGSSTDTQYF. CDR3 nucleotide sequence: TGTGCCAGCAATCGGGGGAGTAGCACAGATACGCAGTATTTT.

The chain joins TRBV11-2 to TRBJ1-1; weak D call: TRBD1 (5 bases). The CDR3 runs 13 residues. Trimming stripped 6 bases from V and 6 bases from J, with 14 bases between. Germline CDR1 SGHAT, CDR2 FQNNGV. CDR3 nucleotide sequence: TGTGCCAGCAGACCACCGGGGGACGCTGAAGCTTTCTTT. It is translated as CASRPPGDAEAFF.

V usage is TRBV5-1 and J usage is TRBJ2-5; TRBD2 agrees at 8 bases. Per the germline V gene, CDR1 is SGHRS and CDR2 is YFSETQ. J was trimmed by 11 bases and V by 1 base; bases with no gene match: 22. The CDR3 has 18 residues. DNA for the CDR3: TGCGCCAGCAGCTTGTTAGGCAAGTCGGGGGCCACGCGGGAGGAGCAGTACTTC. This gives the protein CASSLLGKSGATREEQYF. The variable domain in full, with the rest retrieved from reference TRBV5-1 and TRBJ2-5, is KAGVTQTPRYLIKTRGQQVTLSCSPISGHRSVSWYQQTPGQGLQFLFEYFSETQRNKGNFPGRFSGRQFSNSRSEMNVSTLELGDSALYLCASSLLGKSGATREEQYFGPGTRLLVL.

The chain combines TRBV7-8 with TRBJ2-7, with 7 bases aligning to TRBD2. Trimming at V came to 2 bases and at J to 3 bases, leaving 7 bases not matched to a gene. The CDR3 extends over 15 amino acids. CDR1 and CDR2 (germline): SGHVS, FQNEAQ. CDR3 nucleotide sequence: TGTGCCAGCAGCTTACGGCGGGAGATGGGCTACGAGCAGTACTTC. This encodes CASSLRREMGYEQYF.

This clone was found a few times. V is TRBV2 and J is TRBJ2-7; D not certain. V lost 1 base and J 3 bases, leaving 10 bases between the germline ends. The CDR3 sequence is 14 residues long. Germline lookup yields CDR1 SNHLY and CDR2 FYNNEI. This CDR3 reads CASSEDGRSYEQYF. The CDR3 nucleotides read TGTGCCAGCAGTGAAGACGGCCGGAGCTACGAGCAGTACTTC. Full variable domain (missing parts from reference TRBV2 and TRBJ2-7): EPEVTQTPSHQVTQMGQEVILRCVPISNHLYFYWYRQILGQKVEFLVSFYNNEISEKSEIFDDQFSVERPDGSNFTLKIRSTKLEDSAMYFCASSEDGRSYEQYFGPGTRLTVT.

This chain links TRBV7-9 with TRBJ2-2; 7 nucleotides line up with TRBD2. CDR3 size: 16 residues. With 2 bases clipped from V and 4 bases from J, the junction kept 7 bases outside the gene matches. Germline V gene sequence: CDR1 SEHNR, CDR2 FQNEAQ (reference sequence). The CDR3 here is CASSLKGGRGTGELFF. CDR3 nucleotides: TGTGCCAGCAGCTTAAAGGGCGGGAGAGGCACCGGGGAGCTGTTTTTT.